Listed below are T cell receptor beta chains from one sample, sequenced in a study of blood T cell repertoires in COVID-19. TCRdb's table, derived via immunoSEQ multiplex PCR, lists solely in-frame clones and lacks some. This table has approximately 220,000 clones, 80% appearing once. The sequenced material came from PBMCs or T cells enriched from blood (not recorded which). Receptors originate from a woman aged 35 to 49 with acute COVID-19. Each CDR3 is given with its conserved first and last residue. D genes are given only for firm matches. Expanded clones get a size class; other rows say once, few or many, or leave the size out.

V	size	D	J	CDR3	DNA
TRBV19	NA	NA	TRBJ1-2	CASKESSANYGYTF	TGTGCCAGTAAGGAGTCTTCAGCTAACTATGGCTACACCTTC
TRBV27	NA	TRBD2	TRBJ2-1	CASSFLPGRGSNEQFF	TGTGCCAGCAGTTTTCTTCCGGGGAGGGGATCCAATGAGCAGTTCTTC
TRBV6-5	NA	TRBD2	TRBJ2-1	CASSFLWAGADNEQFF	TGTGCCAGCAGTTTCCTTTGGGCGGGAGCAGACAATGAGCAGTTCTTC
TRBV5-4	NA	TRBD2	TRBJ2-7	CASSPGLAGGTGEQYF	TGTGCCAGCAGCCCGGGACTAGCGGGAGGGACAGGAGAGCAGTACTTC
TRBV2	many	TRBD1	TRBJ1-5	CASSGTGSQPQHF	TGTGCCAGCAGTGGGACAGGGAGCCAGCCCCAGCATTTT
TRBV18	NA	TRBD1	TRBJ1-1	CASSKDRPNTEAFF	TGTGCCAGCTCCAAGGACAGGCCGAACACTGAAGCTTTCTTT
TRBV18	once	NA	TRBJ1-5	CASSPQGTGNQPQHF	TGTGCCAGCTCACCCCAGGGGACGGGCAATCAGCCCCAGCATTTT
TRBV19	NA	TRBD1	TRBJ2-5	CASRTGDRGDLETQYF	TGTGCCAGTAGGACGGGGGACAGGGGAGATCTGGAGACCCAGTACTTC
TRBV6-5	NA	NA	TRBJ1-1	CASSYHRDTEAFF	TGTGCCAGCAGTTACCACAGGGACACTGAAGCTTTCTTT
TRBV6-2/TRBV6-3	few	TRBD2	TRBJ2-6	CASSTLHGGRAGANVLTF	TGTGCCAGCAGTACCCTACATGGCGGGAGGGCTGGGGCCAACGTCCTGACTTTC
TRBV3-1/TRBV3-2	NA	NA	TRBJ1-1	CASNRGNTEAFF	TGTGCCAGCAACCGGGGGAACACTGAAGCTTTCTTT
TRBV30	once	TRBD1	TRBJ1-2	CAWNSGTGAGYTF	TGTGCCTGGAACTCCGGGACAGGGGCTGGCTACACCTTC
TRBV6-2/TRBV6-3	NA	NA	TRBJ1-1	CASSLGTRNTEAFF	TGTGCCAGCAGTCTCGGGACAAGGAACACTGAAGCTTTCTTT
TRBV4-3	NA	NA	TRBJ1-6	CASSQSGTYSPLHF	TGCGCCAGCAGCCAGTCCGGGACTTATTCACCCCTCCACTTT
TRBV5-1	NA	NA	TRBJ2-3	CASSHGGGTSTDTQYF	TGCGCCAGCAGCCACGGTGGAGGGACGAGCACAGATACGCAGTATTTT
TRBV6-5	NA	NA	TRBJ1-2	CASSIRDTSYGYTF	TGTGCCAGCAGTATCCGGGACACTTCCTATGGCTACACCTTC
TRBV7-9	NA	TRBD1	TRBJ1-1	CASSPRTGGTEAFF	TGTGCCAGCAGCCCTAGGACAGGGGGCACTGAAGCTTTCTTT
TRBV5-1	NA	TRBD2	TRBJ2-2	CASSLARGGTGELFF	TGCGCCAGCAGCTTGGCCCGGGGGGGCACCGGGGAGCTGTTTTTT
TRBV11-1	NA	NA	TRBJ1-4	CASSHGNEKLFF	TGTGCCAGCAGCCACGGTAATGAAAAACTGTTTTTT
TRBV30	NA	TRBD1	TRBJ1-4	CAARTGSDEKLFF	TGTGCCGCCCGGACAGGTAGCGATGAAAAACTGTTTTTT
TRBV27	few	TRBD1	TRBJ1-1	CASRRQGPTEAFF	TGTGCCAGCAGACGACAGGGGCCCACTGAAGCTTTCTTT
TRBV9	NA	NA	TRBJ2-3	CASSVVALAESTDTQYF	TGTGCCAGCAGCGTAGTGGCGTTGGCGGAGAGCACAGATACGCAGTATTTT
TRBV6-6	NA	NA	TRBJ1-4	CASTQESTNEKLFF	TGTGCCAGCACGCAGGAATCAACTAATGAAAAACTGTTTTTT
TRBV19	NA	TRBD1	TRBJ2-5	CASSRRTGAMSETQYF	TGTGCCAGTAGTAGACGTACAGGGGCCATGTCAGAGACCCAGTACTTC
TRBV7-6	NA	NA	TRBJ2-7	CASSRGGDSSYEQYF	TGTGCCAGCAGCCGAGGGGGGGATTCCTCCTACGAGCAGTACTTC
TRBV6-5	NA	NA	TRBJ1-2	CASSVRGQGNGYTF	TGTGCCAGCAGCGTTCGTGGGCAGGGTAATGGCTACACCTTC
TRBV5-4	NA	NA	TRBJ2-1	CASSLRGSYNEQFF	TGTGCCAGCAGCTTACGGGGCTCCTACAATGAGCAGTTCTTC
TRBV6-4	NA	NA	TRBJ2-5	CASSDAVGETQYF	TGTGCCAGCAGTGACGCCGTCGGGGAGACCCAGTACTTC
TRBV7-3	NA	TRBD1	TRBJ1-6	CASSATGSSYNSPLHF	TGTGCCAGCAGCGCGACAGGGAGCTCCTATAATTCACCCCTCCACTTT
TRBV5-4	NA	TRBD2	TRBJ2-3	CASSLESSGGRADTQYF	TGTGCCAGCAGCTTGGAGTCTAGCGGGGGACGTGCAGATACGCAGTATTTT
TRBV7-7	few	TRBD1	TRBJ2-7	CASSLETGGDYEQYF	TGTGCTAGCAGCTTAGAGACAGGGGGGGACTACGAGCAGTACTTC
TRBV6-5	NA	TRBD1	TRBJ1-2	CASRPDRGLVGYTF	TGTGCCAGCAGACCCGACAGGGGGCTGGTCGGCTACACCTTC
TRBV7-9	NA	NA	TRBJ2-5	CASSFGGGAETQYF	TGTGCCAGCAGCTTTGGCGGCGGGGCAGAGACCCAGTACTTC
TRBV7-7	few	TRBD1	TRBJ2-1	CASSLVGPGTGFNNEQFF	TGTGCTAGCAGCTTGGTGGGCCCTGGGACAGGGTTTAACAATGAGCAGTTCTTC
TRBV3-1/TRBV3-2	NA	TRBD1	TRBJ1-5	CASSPMTGLQPQHF	TGTGCCAGCAGCCCCATGACAGGGCTTCAGCCCCAGCATTTT
TRBV6-5	NA	TRBD1	TRBJ1-5	CASKGASNQPQHF	TGTGCCAGCAAGGGGGCAAGCAATCAGCCCCAGCATTTT
TRBV15	NA	NA	TRBJ2-6	CATSSSRHNSGANVLTF	TGTGCCACCAGCAGTTCCCGACACAACTCTGGGGCCAACGTCCTGACTTTC
TRBV28	NA	NA	TRBJ1-5	CASSQNQPQHF	TGTGCCAGCAGTCAGAATCAGCCCCAGCATTTT
TRBV13	NA	NA	TRBJ1-2	CASSSYLGGNFGYTF	TGTGCCAGCAGCTCTTACCTGGGGGGGAACTTTGGCTACACCTTC
TRBV10-1	NA	NA	TRBJ2-1	CASSVMGGSEQFF	TGCGCCAGCAGTGTGATGGGGGGAAGTGAGCAGTTCTTC
TRBV4-2	NA	NA	TRBJ1-5	CASSQVTGPEGANQPQHF	TGTGCCAGCAGCCAAGTGACAGGCCCTGAGGGAGCCAATCAGCCCCAGCATTTT
TRBV2	NA	TRBD1	TRBJ1-4	CASKVWTGSNEKLFF	TGTGCCAGCAAGGTCTGGACAGGGTCTAATGAAAAACTGTTTTTT
TRBV30	NA	NA	TRBJ2-5	CAWSGGLQETQYF	TGTGCCTGGAGTGGAGGACTACAAGAGACCCAGTACTTC
TRBV3-1/TRBV3-2	NA	NA	TRBJ2-1	CASSQDITADSYNEQFF	TGTGCCAGCAGCCAAGACATCACAGCGGACTCCTACAATGAGCAGTTCTTC
TRBV4-2	NA	NA	TRBJ1-2	CASSQDLRADYGYTF	TGTGCCAGCAGCCAAGACCTGCGAGCGGACTATGGCTACACCTTC
TRBV5-1	NA	NA	TRBJ2-2	CASSLAGVSSGTGELFF	TGCGCCAGCAGCTTGGCAGGGGTGAGCTCGGGCACCGGGGAGCTGTTTTTT
TRBV27	NA	TRBD2	TRBJ2-1	CASSHLSGRAFEQFF	TGTGCCAGCAGTCACCTGAGCGGGAGGGCGTTTGAGCAGTTCTTC
TRBV6-2/TRBV6-3	few	NA	TRBJ1-2	CASSYPFAQAGYTF	TGTGCCAGCAGTTACCCCTTCGCGCAGGCTGGCTACACCTTC